Below, one TCR beta chain is given with its context. This specimen comes from a study of blood T cell repertoires in COVID-19. Study-wide background: From the United States, Italy and Spain came samples of acute and convalescent COVID-19. Sample material is recorded as cDNA or gDNA derived from T cells, B-cell-depleted T cells, or PBMCs.

Using immunoSEQ multiplex PCR, the repertoire was profiled, and TCRdb retains in-frame clones only, with some absent. The sample yields about 200,000 clones, less than 90% seen once. V gave up 7 bases and J gave up 5 bases, with 8 bases separating them. CDR3 length: 12 residues. Germline CDR1 and CDR2: LNHDA and SQIVND (reference sequence). The receptor comes from a human donor in a cohort sampled during active COVID-19. Sequences were obtained from peripheral blood. The J gene is TRBJ1-4, the V gene TRBV19, with unresolved D. As DNA, the CDR3 is TGTGCCAGTACCACTCCCAATGAAAAACTGTTTTTT. Its protein is CASTTPNEKLFF.